This T cell receptor beta chain was retrieved from a study of CD8 T cells in Susac syndrome. The wider study: Among the Susac syndrome patients who underwent sequencing, about six had clinically active disease, while fewer than ten of them were in remission.

The patients with Susac syndrome satisfied recently defined diagnostic criteria for either definite or probable disease. While CD8+ and CD4+ T cells were isolated negatively, TEMRA cells were enriched by FACS. The CDR3 consists of 12 residues. V was trimmed by 2 bases and J by 6 bases, leaving 7 bases between them. Germline-derived CDR1 and CDR2 are SQVTM and ANQGSEA. Random hexamers primed reverse transcription of about 0.45 to 1 ug RNA. One entry per CDR3 protein results from TCRdb running MiXCR on the immunoSEQ multiplex PCR reads. The table records approximately 190,000 distinct CDR3 sequences, approximately 94% of them present only once.

The sequenced material came from CD4+ T cells from PBMCs. The clonotype was recovered from a human donor with Susac syndrome. The gene calls are TRBV29-1 and TRBJ2-2; D gene uncertain. CDR3 DNA sequence: TGCAGCGTTGAACCTCGGCCCGGGGAGCTGTTTTTT. Translating gives CSVEPRPGELFF.